This T cell receptor (beta chain) was obtained from a study of T cell responses to AZD1222 COVID-19 vaccine. TCRdb keeps only in-frame clones here, not all; method: immunoSEQ multiplex PCR. The sample carries around 120,000 clones, around 86% recorded once. Trimming stripped 6 bases from V and 9 bases from J, with 14 bases between. The CDR3 is 11 residues long. Germline CDR1 DFQATT, CDR2 SNEGSKA (reference sequence). V usage is TRBV20-1 and J usage is TRBJ1-1; D is unclear. The sequence came from an adult in good health. Source: peripheral blood, taken on day 0 of AZD1222 vaccination. This CDR3 reads CSAAPGFQAFF. CDR3 DNA: TGCAGTGCCGCCCCGGGGTTCCAAGCTTTCTTT.